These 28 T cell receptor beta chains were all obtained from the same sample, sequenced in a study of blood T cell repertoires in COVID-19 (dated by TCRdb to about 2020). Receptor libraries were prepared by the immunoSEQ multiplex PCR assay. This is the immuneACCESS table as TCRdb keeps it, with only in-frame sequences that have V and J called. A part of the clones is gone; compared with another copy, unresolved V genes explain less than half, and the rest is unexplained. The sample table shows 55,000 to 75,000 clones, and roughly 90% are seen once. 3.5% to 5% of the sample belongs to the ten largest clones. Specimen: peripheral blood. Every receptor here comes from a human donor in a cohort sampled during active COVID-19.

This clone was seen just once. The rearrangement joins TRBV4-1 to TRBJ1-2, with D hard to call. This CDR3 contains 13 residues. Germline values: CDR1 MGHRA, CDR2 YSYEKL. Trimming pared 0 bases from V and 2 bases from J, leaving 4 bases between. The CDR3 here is CASSQERNYGYTF. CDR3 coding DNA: TGCGCCAGCAGCCAAGAACGGAACTATGGCTACACCTTC.

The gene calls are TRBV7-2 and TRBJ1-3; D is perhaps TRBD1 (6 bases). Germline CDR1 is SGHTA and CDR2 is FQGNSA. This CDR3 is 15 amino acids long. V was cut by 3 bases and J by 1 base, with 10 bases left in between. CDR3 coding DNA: TGTGCCAGCAGCTTCATCACAGGGTCTGGAAACACCATATATTTT. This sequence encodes CASSFITGSGNTIYF.

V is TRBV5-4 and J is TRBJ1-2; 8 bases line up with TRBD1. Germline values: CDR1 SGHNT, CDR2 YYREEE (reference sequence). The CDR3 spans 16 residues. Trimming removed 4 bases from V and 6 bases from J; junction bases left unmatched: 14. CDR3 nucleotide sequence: TGTGCCAGCAGCGAAGAAAGCGGACAGGGACGGAATGGCTACACCTTC. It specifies CASSEESGQGRNGYTF.

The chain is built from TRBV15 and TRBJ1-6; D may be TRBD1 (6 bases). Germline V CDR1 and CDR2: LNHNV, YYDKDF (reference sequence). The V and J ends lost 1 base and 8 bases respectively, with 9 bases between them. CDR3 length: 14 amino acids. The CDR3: CATSRGQDHSPLHF. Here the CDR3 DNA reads TGTGCCACCAGCAGAGGACAGGACCATTCACCCCTCCACTTT.

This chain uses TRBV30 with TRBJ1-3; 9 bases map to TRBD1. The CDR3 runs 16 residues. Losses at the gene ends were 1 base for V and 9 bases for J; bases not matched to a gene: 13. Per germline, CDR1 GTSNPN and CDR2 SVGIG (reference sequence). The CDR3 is CAWSADRGTGRTTIYF. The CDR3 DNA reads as TGTGCCTGGAGTGCAGACCGTGGGACAGGGAGAACCACCATATATTTT.

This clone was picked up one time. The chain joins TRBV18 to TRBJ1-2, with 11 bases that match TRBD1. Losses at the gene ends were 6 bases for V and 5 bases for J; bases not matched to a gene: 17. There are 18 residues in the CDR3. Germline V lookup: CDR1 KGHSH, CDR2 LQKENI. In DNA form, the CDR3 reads TGTGCCAGCTCCCCCTACCGGGACAGGGGGACTAAGGGATATGGCTACACCTTC. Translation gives CASSPYRDRGTKGYGYTF. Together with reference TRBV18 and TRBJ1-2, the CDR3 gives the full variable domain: NAGVMQNPRHLVRRRGQEARLRCSPMKGHSHVYWYRQLPEEGLKFMVYLQKENIIDESGMPKERFSAEFPKEGPSILRIQQVVRGDSAAYFCASSPYRDRGTKGYGYTFGSGTRLTVV.

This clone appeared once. The CDR3 region has the DNA TGTGCCAGCATCACAGGGGGCGCGAGGAATGAGCAGTTCTTC. Translating it yields CASITGGARNEQFF. The chain couples TRBV6-5 to TRBJ2-1; 9 nucleotides match TRBD1. Germline loops: CDR1 MNHEY, CDR2 SVGAGI. V dropped 7 bases and J dropped 7; count of bases not matched to a gene: 8. This CDR3 is built from 14 residues.

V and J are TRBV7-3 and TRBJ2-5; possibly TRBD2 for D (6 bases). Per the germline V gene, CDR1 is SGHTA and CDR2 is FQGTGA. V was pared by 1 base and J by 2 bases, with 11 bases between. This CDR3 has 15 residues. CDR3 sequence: CASSLIGGSQETQYF. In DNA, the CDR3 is TGTGCCAGCAGCTTAATTGGGGGGTCACAAGAGACCCAGTACTTC.

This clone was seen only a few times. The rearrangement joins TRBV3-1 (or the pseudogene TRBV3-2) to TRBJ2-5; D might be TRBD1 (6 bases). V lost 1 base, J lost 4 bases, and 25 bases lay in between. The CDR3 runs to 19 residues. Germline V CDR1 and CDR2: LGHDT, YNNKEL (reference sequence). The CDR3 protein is CASSQGGREVFGLRETQYF. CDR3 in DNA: TGTGCCAGCAGCCAAGGGGGGCGCGAGGTCTTTGGTTTGCGAGAGACCCAGTACTTC.

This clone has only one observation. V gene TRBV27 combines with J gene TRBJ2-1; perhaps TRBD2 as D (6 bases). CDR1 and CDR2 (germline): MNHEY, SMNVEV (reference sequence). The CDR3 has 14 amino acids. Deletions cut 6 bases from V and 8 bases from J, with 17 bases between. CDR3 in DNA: TGTGCCAGCAGCCAAGCGGGTGGGGCGCATGAGCAGTTCTTC. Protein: CASSQAGGAHEQFF.

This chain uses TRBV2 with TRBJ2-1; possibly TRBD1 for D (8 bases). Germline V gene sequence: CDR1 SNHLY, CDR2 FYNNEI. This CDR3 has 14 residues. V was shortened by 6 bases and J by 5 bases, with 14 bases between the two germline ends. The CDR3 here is CASSRQGTNNEQFF. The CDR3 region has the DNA TGTGCCAGCAGCCGACAGGGGACTAACAATGAGCAGTTCTTC.

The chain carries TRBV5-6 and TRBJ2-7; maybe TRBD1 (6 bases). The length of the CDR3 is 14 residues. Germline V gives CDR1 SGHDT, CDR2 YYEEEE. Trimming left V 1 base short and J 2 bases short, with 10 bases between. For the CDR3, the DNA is TGTGCCAGCAGCTTGAAAACAGGGACCTACGAGCAGTACTTC. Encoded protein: CASSLKTGTYEQYF.

The DNA of the CDR3 is TGCGCCAGCAGCCAACCCGACAGGGGGCTCACAGATACGCAGTATTTT. Amino acid sequence: CASSQPDRGLTDTQYF. The chain joins TRBV4-1 to TRBJ2-3, with 10 positions matching TRBD1. Germline CDR1 and CDR2: MGHRA and YSYEKL. V lost 2 bases, J lost 2 bases, and 4 bases stayed unmatched. This CDR3 spans 16 amino acids.

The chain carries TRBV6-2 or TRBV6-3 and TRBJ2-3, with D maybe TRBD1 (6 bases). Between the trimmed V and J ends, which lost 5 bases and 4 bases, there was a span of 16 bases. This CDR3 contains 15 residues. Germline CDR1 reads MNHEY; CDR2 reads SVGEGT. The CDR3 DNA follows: TGTGCCAGCAGTCTCAGGGGTACGAGGGCAGATACGCAGTATTTT. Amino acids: CASSLRGTRADTQYF.

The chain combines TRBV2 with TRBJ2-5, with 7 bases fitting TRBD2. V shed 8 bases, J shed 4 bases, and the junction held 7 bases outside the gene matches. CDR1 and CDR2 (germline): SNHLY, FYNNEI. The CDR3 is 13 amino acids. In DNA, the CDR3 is TGTGCCAGCCGGGGGGAGTTGATAGAGACCCAGTACTTC. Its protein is CASRGELIETQYF.

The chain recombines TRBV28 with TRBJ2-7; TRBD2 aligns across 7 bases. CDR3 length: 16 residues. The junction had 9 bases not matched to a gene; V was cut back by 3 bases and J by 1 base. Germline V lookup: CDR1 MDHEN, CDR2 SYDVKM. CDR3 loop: CASSLGGGPTSYEQYF. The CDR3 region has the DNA TGTGCCAGCAGTTTGGGGGGGGGACCCACGTCCTACGAGCAGTACTTC.

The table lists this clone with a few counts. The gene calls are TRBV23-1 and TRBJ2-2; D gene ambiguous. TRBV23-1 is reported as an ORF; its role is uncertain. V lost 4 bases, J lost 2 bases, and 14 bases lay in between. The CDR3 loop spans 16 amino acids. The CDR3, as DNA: TGCGCCAGCAGTCCACACAGCCCTTTTAACACCGGGGAGCTGTTTTTT. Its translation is CASSPHSPFNTGELFF.

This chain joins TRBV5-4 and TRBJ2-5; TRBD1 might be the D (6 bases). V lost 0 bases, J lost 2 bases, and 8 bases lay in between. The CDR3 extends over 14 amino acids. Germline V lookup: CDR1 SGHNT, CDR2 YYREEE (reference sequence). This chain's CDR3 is CASSLGQVQETQYF. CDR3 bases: TGTGCCAGCAGCTTGGGACAGGTGCAAGAGACCCAGTACTTC.

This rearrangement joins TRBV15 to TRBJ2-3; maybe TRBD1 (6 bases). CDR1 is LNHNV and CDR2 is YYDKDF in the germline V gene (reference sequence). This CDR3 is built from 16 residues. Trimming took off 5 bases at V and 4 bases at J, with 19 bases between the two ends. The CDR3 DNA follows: TGTGCCACCAGCCCCGGGAACAGGGAGATGCCAGATACGCAGTATTTT. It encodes CATSPGNREMPDTQYF.

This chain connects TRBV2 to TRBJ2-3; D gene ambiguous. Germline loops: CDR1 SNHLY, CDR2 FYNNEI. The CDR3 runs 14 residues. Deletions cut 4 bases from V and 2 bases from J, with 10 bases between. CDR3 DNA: TGTGCCAGCAGTGTATTCGGTACCACAGATACGCAGTATTTT. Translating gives CASSVFGTTDTQYF.

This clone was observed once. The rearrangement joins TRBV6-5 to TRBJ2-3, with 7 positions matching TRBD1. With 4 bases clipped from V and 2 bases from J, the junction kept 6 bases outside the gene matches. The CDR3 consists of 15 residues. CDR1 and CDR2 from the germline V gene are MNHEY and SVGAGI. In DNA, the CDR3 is TGTGCCAGCAGTTCACCGGGACAGTTCACAGATACGCAGTATTTT. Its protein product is CASSSPGQFTDTQYF.

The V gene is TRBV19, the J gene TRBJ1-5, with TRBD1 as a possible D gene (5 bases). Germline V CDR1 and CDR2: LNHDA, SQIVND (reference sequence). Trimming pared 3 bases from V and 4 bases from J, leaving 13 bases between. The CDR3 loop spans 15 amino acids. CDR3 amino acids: CASSIGTRGNQPQHF. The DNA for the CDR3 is TGTGCCAGTAGTATTGGGACCCGGGGGAATCAGCCCCAGCATTTT.

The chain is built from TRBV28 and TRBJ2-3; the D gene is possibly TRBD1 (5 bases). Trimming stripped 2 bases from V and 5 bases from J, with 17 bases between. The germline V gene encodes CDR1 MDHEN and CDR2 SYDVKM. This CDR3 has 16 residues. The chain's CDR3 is CASSLRAGLYRDTQYF. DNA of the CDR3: TGTGCCAGCAGTTTAAGGGCAGGGCTCTACAGAGATACGCAGTATTTT.

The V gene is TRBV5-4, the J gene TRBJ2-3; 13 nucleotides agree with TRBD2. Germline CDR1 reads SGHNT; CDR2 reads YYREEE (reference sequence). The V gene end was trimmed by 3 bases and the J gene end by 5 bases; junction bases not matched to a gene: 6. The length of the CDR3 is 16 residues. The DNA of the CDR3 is TGTGCCAGCAGCTCCGGACTAGCGGGGGTAAAAGATACGCAGTATTTT. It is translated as CASSSGLAGVKDTQYF.

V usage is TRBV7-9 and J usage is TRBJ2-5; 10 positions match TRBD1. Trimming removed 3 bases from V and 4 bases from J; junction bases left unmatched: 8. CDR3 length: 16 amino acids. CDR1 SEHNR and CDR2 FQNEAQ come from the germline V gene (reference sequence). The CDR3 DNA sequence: TGTGCCAGCAGCTTGCCTGGACAGGGGGGGGGAGAGACCCAGTACTTC. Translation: CASSLPGQGGGETQYF.

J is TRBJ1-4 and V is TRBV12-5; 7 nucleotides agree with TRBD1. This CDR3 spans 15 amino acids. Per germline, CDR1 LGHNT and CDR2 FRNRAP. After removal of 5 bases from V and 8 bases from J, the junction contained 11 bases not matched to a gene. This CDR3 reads CASGNGGTEEEKLFF. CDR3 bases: TGTGCTAGTGGTAACGGAGGGACAGAGGAGGAAAAACTGTTTTTT.

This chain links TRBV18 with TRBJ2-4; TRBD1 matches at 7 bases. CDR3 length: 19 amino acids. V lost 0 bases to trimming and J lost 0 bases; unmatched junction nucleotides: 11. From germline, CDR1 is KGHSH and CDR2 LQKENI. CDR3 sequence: CASSPPVMGTALAKNIQYF. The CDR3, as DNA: TGTGCCAGCTCACCACCGGTAATGGGGACAGCCCTAGCCAAAAACATTCAGTACTTC.

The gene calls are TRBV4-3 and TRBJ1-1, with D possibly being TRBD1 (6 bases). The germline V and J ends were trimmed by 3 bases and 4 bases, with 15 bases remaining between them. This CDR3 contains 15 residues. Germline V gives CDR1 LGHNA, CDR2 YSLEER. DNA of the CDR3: TGCGCCAGCAGCCACGGCTTGACAGGTAGCACTGAAGCTTTCTTT. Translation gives CASSHGLTGSTEAFF.